This T cell receptor beta chain was obtained from a study of shared clonotypes between healthy human individuals. V dropped 1 base and J dropped 0; count of bases not matched to a gene: 8. The length of the CDR3 is 17 residues. In germline, CDR1 is GTSNPN, CDR2 SVGIG (reference sequence). Data came from immunoSEQ multiplex PCR; TCRdb stores just in-frame clones and leaves some out. Of around 990,000 clones listed, approximately 80% were seen once; the top ten hold 0.89%. The material sequenced was memory CD4+ T cells from PBMCs. Subset specified: CD45RA-negative fraction. The chain uses TRBV30 and TRBJ2-1; TRBD2 agrees at 8 bases. This sequence originates from a man between 18 and 35 years old in good health. Some clones in this sample may be carry-over from other donors' samples. Written as DNA, the CDR3 is TGTGCCTGGAGTGGACTAGCGCGACAAGCCTCCTACAATGAGCAGTTCTTC. It yields the protein CAWSGLARQASYNEQFF.